Listed below are T cell receptor beta chains from one sample, sequenced in a study of blood T cell repertoires in COVID-19. Generated by immunoSEQ multiplex PCR, the TCRdb table keeps only in-frame clones and is missing some. The profile shows 150,000 to 200,000 clones, about 81% of them singletons. The sample comprised peripheral blood. The receptors stem from a human donor in a cohort sampled during active COVID-19. The CDR3 runs from the conserved cysteine through the conserved F or W. A D gene is named only where the DNA matches it firmly. The size of a clone is reported for some rows only, either as once, few or many, or as a class for expanded clones.

TRBV11-3	TRBJ2-5	17	.	TRBD2	TGTGCCAGCAGCTCAAGCGGGAGGGGGATGTACCAAGAGACCCAGTACTTC	CASSSSGRGMYQETQYF
TRBV11-1	TRBJ1-6	16	.	.	TGTGCCAGCAGCTTAGGAAGGGGGACCGGTAATTCACCCCTCCACTTT	CASSLGRGTGNSPLHF
TRBV5-1	TRBJ1-5	14	.	.	TGCGCCAGCAGCCCGGGACCCGCGGGAGGAACCCAGCATTTT	CASSPGPAGGTQHF
TRBV6-2/TRBV6-3	TRBJ1-1	17	.	TRBD1	TGTGCCAGCAGCCTACTCAGGACAGGGGTCATGAACACTGAAGCTTTCTTT	CASSLLRTGVMNTEAFF
TRBV20-1	TRBJ1-1	11	once	.	TGCAGTGCCCCGCGGAACACTGAAGCTTTCTTT	CSAPRNTEAFF
TRBV6-2/TRBV6-3	TRBJ2-7	15	.	.	TGTGCCAGCAGTACTATCGAGGACACCACCTACGAGCAGTACTTC	CASSTIEDTTYEQYF
TRBV19	TRBJ2-7	15	.	.	TGTGCCAGTAGGGACCGGCAGGGAGGTACCTACGAGCAGTACTTC	CASRDRQGGTYEQYF
TRBV14	TRBJ2-7	15	.	TRBD2	TGTGCCAGCAGCCATAGAGCGGGAGGGCCGTACGAGCAGTACTTC	CASSHRAGGPYEQYF
TRBV28	TRBJ2-5	13	.	.	TGTGCCAGCAGTTTAGGCAGGGTAGAGACCCAGTACTTC	CASSLGRVETQYF
TRBV7-9	TRBJ2-7	15	.	.	TGTGCCAGCATCCGGGAGGGGGCAGGAGCCTACGAGCAGTACTTC	CASIREGAGAYEQYF
TRBV11-2	TRBJ2-7	11	few	.	TGTGCCAGCAGCTTAGTTAGAGAGCAGTACTTC	CASSLVREQYF
TRBV9	TRBJ2-1	18	.	TRBD2	TGTGCCAGCAGCGTAGTGGTCATCGTGGCTAGCGGTTACAATGAGCAGTTCTTC	CASSVVVIVASGYNEQFF
TRBV7-3	TRBJ2-1	16	.	.	TGTGCCAGCAGTCGTACCGCGGCGGGCTCCTACAATGAGCAGTTCTTC	CASSRTAAGSYNEQFF
TRBV23-1	TRBJ1-5	15	.	.	TGCGCCAGCAGTCGGGGCCCAAATAGCAATCAGCCCCAGCATTTT	CASSRGPNSNQPQHF
TRBV19	TRBJ2-1	16	.	.	TGTGCCAGTAGTCCCAGGGGGAGCGGGAGTACGGATGAGCAGTTCTTC	CASSPRGSGSTDEQFF
TRBV30	TRBJ2-5	13	.	.	TGTGCCTGCCCCGGACAGATCCAAGAGACCCAGTACTTC	CACPGQIQETQYF
TRBV6-5	TRBJ1-1	14	few	.	TGTGCCAGCAGTTTGAAGACAGGGAACACTGAAGCTTTCTTT	CASSLKTGNTEAFF
TRBV19	TRBJ2-1	15	.	.	TGTGCCAGTTCGCCGGGAGCGGGCTCCTACAATGAGCAGTTCTTC	CASSPGAGSYNEQFF
TRBV25-1	TRBJ2-1	13	.	.	TGTGCCAGCACGGACAGTAATTACAATGAGCAGTTCTTC	CASTDSNYNEQFF
TRBV7-2	TRBJ2-1	14	.	.	TGTGCCAGCAGCTCAAAGCGGTCGGGCGATGAGCAGTTCTTC	CASSSKRSGDEQFF
TRBV29-1	TRBJ1-1	11	.	TRBD1	TGCAGCGTTCAGAGGGACAGGGCAACTTTCTTT	CSVQRDRATFF
TRBV29-1	TRBJ2-5	14	.	.	TGCAGCGTCAATTTGGGGGGAGGAGGAGAGACCCAGTACTTC	CSVNLGGGGETQYF
TRBV5-1	TRBJ2-6	17	.	TRBD1	TGCGCCAGCAGCGGGGGACAGGGAGGAACTGGGGCCAACGTCCTGACTTTC	CASSGGQGGTGANVLTF
TRBV19	TRBJ2-1	13	.	.	TGTGCCAGTAGCTTAAGACTGAACAATGAGCAGTTCTTC	CASSLRLNNEQFF
TRBV6-2/TRBV6-3	TRBJ2-3	12	.	.	TGTGCCAGCAGTTACCTGGAGAGGACGCAGTATTTT	CASSYLERTQYF
TRBV7-9	TRBJ2-2	14	once	.	TGTGCCAGCAGCTTATCCAGGGATGCTGGGGAGCTGTTTTTT	CASSLSRDAGELFF
TRBV4-3	TRBJ1-6	15	.	.	TGCGCCAGCAGCCAAGAGGCCCAGGGTAATTCACCCCTCCACTTT	CASSQEAQGNSPLHF
TRBV19	TRBJ2-1	14	few	.	TGTGCCAGTAGTATAGTTGGGAGATCCAATGAGCAGTTCTTC	CASSIVGRSNEQFF
TRBV29-1	TRBJ2-7	13	.	TRBD1	TGCAGCTCCCGGGACAGTTTTTCCTACGAGCAGTACTTC	CSSRDSFSYEQYF
TRBV5-6	TRBJ1-2	15	.	TRBD1	TGTGCCAGCAGCTACACAGGGGGGTCAGACTATGGCTACACCTTC	CASSYTGGSDYGYTF
TRBV5-5	TRBJ2-7	14	.	.	TGTGCCAGCAGCTTGGGAACAGCAATCTACGAGCAGTACTTC	CASSLGTAIYEQYF
TRBV6-2/TRBV6-3	TRBJ1-5	15	.	.	TGTGCCAGCAGTACCGACAGGATTAAGAATCAGCCCCAGCATTTT	CASSTDRIKNQPQHF
TRBV13	TRBJ2-2	16	.	TRBD2	TGTGCCAGCAGCATCCGAGCGGGGGGCCGCACCGGGGAGCTGTTTTTT	CASSIRAGGRTGELFF
TRBV30	TRBJ1-5	12	.	TRBD1	TGTGCCTGGCAGGGGGTTAGAGGACCCCAGCATTTT	CAWQGVRGPQHF
TRBV6-2/TRBV6-3	TRBJ1-1	15	few	.	TGTGCCAGCAGTTACCGCGATGGGCCTAACACTGAAGCTTTCTTT	CASSYRDGPNTEAFF
TRBV3-1/TRBV3-2	TRBJ1-3	15	.	.	TGTGCCAGCAGCCAAGACCACTTCTCTGGAAACACCATATATTTT	CASSQDHFSGNTIYF
TRBV19	TRBJ1-2	14	few	.	TGTGCCAGTAAACGGGACACCGGAAGGGGAGGCTACACCTTC	CASKRDTGRGGYTF
TRBV4-3	TRBJ2-1	13	.	.	TGCGCCAGCAGCCAGGATACGCAGGGTGAGCAGTTCTTC	CASSQDTQGEQFF
TRBV14	TRBJ2-1	15	.	.	TGTGCCAGCAGCCCCTTTGCTAGGGGCTACAATGAGCAGTTCTTC	CASSPFARGYNEQFF
TRBV30	TRBJ1-1	14	.	TRBD1	TGTGCCTGGAATGAAAACAGGGGGTACGATGAAGCTTTCTTT	CAWNENRGYDEAFF